One and the same sample provided the 31 T cell receptor beta chains below, sequenced in a study of HIV-infected patients and healthy controls. Whole blood was used without fractionation, so all unsorted peripheral T cells were included. cDNA was made from roughly 470 ng RNA using alpha and beta constant primers. Alpha and beta chain libraries were made separately by chain-specific third strand synthesis with multiplexing indices. MiXCR, run by TCRdb on the 5' RACE reads, gives a single entry per CDR3 protein. The sample has 15,000 to 20,000 distinct CDR3 sequences; approximately 9.1% are singletons. The sample was blood. The receptors come from an adult in good health.

V gene TRBV5-6 combines with J gene TRBJ1-1; no reliable D call. The CDR3 covers 13 residues. The germline V gene encodes CDR1 SGHDT and CDR2 YYEEEE. The V end was cut by 0 bases, the J end by 7 bases, with 10 bases between. CDR3 residues: CASSLVGWNEAFF. CDR3 nucleotide sequence: TGTGCCAGCAGCTTGGTGGGGTGGAATGAAGCTTTCTTT.

This clonotype qualifies as medium-sized. This chain joins TRBV6-1 and TRBJ2-3; D is tentatively TRBD1 or TRBD2 (6 bases each). Germline CDR1 MNHNS, CDR2 SASEGT. The CDR3 length is 14 residues. Deletions cut 3 bases from V and 6 bases from J, with 13 bases between. CDR3 in amino acids: CASSDQTGADTQYF. The CDR3 nucleotides read TGTGCCAGCAGTGACCAAACGGGGGCCGATACGCAGTATTTT.

The table lists this clonotype with many counts. The rearrangement uses TRBV27 and TRBJ1-1, with D possibly being TRBD1 (6 bases). Looked up from germline, CDR1 is MNHEY and CDR2 is SMNVEV (reference sequence). Trimming removed 3 bases from V and 3 bases from J, with 14 bases in between. CDR3 length: 15 residues. The CDR3 reads CASSFSGGGDTEAFF. The DNA of the CDR3 is TGTGCCAGCAGTTTTTCGGGGGGCGGGGACACTGAAGCTTTCTTT.

On this clonotype itself: This may stem from a read error, because a much larger clone lies one nucleotide away. The chain couples TRBV7-8 to TRBJ2-2; a weak D match, TRBD2 (6 bases). Germline V gene data show CDR1 as SGHVS and CDR2 as FQNEAQ. This CDR3 comprises 13 residues. Trimming took 5 bases from V and 8 from J, leaving 12 bases between them. CDR3 DNA: TGTGCCAGCAGCCGGGACTGTGCGGGGGAGCTGTTTTTT. As protein: CASSRDCAGELFF.

The chain uses TRBV5-1 and TRBJ2-7, with 7 positions matching TRBD1. CDR3 length: 15 residues. Trimming took 2 bases from V and 0 from J; bases not matched to a gene: 5. The germline V gene encodes CDR1 SGHRS and CDR2 YFSETQ. The CDR3, as DNA: TGCGCCAGCAGCTTTACAGGGGTTCCCTCCTACGAGCAGTACTTC. Its protein is CASSFTGVPSYEQYF.

The rearrangement links TRBV7-9 to TRBJ2-1; 10 bases agree with TRBD2. This CDR3 comprises 16 residues. The germline V gene encodes CDR1 SEHNR and CDR2 FQNEAQ (reference sequence). V dropped 5 bases and J dropped 3; count of bases not matched to a gene: 7. The CDR3 spells CASSLYSSGSYNEQFF. CDR3 nucleotides: TGTGCCAGCAGCCTATATTCTAGCGGGAGCTACAATGAGCAGTTCTTC.

The genes are TRBV3-1 and TRBJ2-1; D call uncertain. With 1 base removed from V and 7 bases from J, the gap between germline ends came to 8 bases. The germline CDR1 and CDR2 sequences are LGHDT and YNNKEL (reference sequence). The CDR3 totals 13 residues. The chain's CDR3 is CASSQVGANEQFF. In DNA, the CDR3 is TGTGCCAGCAGCCAAGTAGGAGCAAATGAGCAGTTCTTC.

This clonotype was detected a few times. V usage is TRBV20-1 and J usage is TRBJ2-7; the D is unclear. Germline V lookup: CDR1 DFQATT, CDR2 SNEGSKA (reference sequence). The CDR3 covers 13 residues. Trimming left V 6 bases short and J 6 bases short, with 18 bases between. CDR3 nucleotide sequence: TGCAGTGCCGCCCCGACATTGATGGGCGAGCAGTACTTC. Its protein is CSAAPTLMGEQYF.

This clonotype showed up many times. This chain joins TRBV7-8 and TRBJ1-4; 7 nucleotides align to TRBD1. J lost 8 bases, V lost 1 base, and 7 bases had no gene match. CDR3 size: 15 residues. CDR1 is SGHVS, CDR2 FQNEAQ, per germline. The CDR3 is CASSLDQGVGEKLFF. The CDR3 DNA is TGTGCCAGCAGCTTAGATCAGGGGGTCGGCGAAAAACTGTTTTTT.

This clonotype was recorded many times. This sequence joins TRBV7-6 and TRBJ2-1; D uncertain. This CDR3 has 17 residues. V was pared by 4 bases and J by 10 bases, with 26 bases between. CDR1 is SGHVS, CDR2 FNYEAQ, per germline. The CDR3 spells CASSSVGPTVPAVEQFF. CDR3 DNA: TGTGCCAGCAGCTCGGTAGGGCCCACGGTTCCGGCAGTGGAGCAGTTCTTC.

This clonotype came up a few times. This rearrangement joins TRBV30 to TRBJ2-3; possible D gene TRBD1, 5 bases. V gave up 4 bases and J gave up 6 bases, with 14 bases separating them. The CDR3 has 13 residues. From germline, CDR1 is GTSNPN and CDR2 SVGIG (reference sequence). The chain's CDR3 is CAWTLMTADTQYF. The DNA for the CDR3 is TGTGCCTGGACTTTAATGACAGCCGATACGCAGTATTTT.

This clonotype was seen repeatedly, ten times or more. In nucleotides, the CDR3 is TGCAGTGCTAGAGAGATAGGCCAGCCCCAGCATTTT. Its translation: CSAREIGQPQHF. The rearrangement links TRBV20-1 to TRBJ1-5; no definite D call. V was pared by 0 bases and J by 7 bases, with 7 bases between. Germline V lookup: CDR1 DFQATT, CDR2 SNEGSKA (reference sequence). The CDR3 totals 12 residues.

In this sample, this clonotype is medium-sized. V is TRBV5-1 and J is TRBJ2-5; D unresolved. V lost 4 bases and J lost 0, with 16 bases in between. This CDR3 region has 16 residues. Germline V gene data show CDR1 as SGHRS and CDR2 as YFSETQ. This chain's CDR3 is CASSIFGRLYQETQYF. CDR3 sequence (DNA): TGCGCCAGCAGCATCTTTGGGCGGCTGTACCAAGAGACCCAGTACTTC.

This clonotype was seen repeatedly, ten times or more. The rearrangement uses TRBV6-2 or TRBV6-3 and TRBJ2-5, with 15 nucleotides matching TRBD2. J gave up 7 bases and V 8 bases, and 8 bases lay outside the gene matches. Germline CDR1 reads MNHEY; CDR2 reads SVGEGT. This CDR3 region has 15 residues. The CDR3 region has the DNA TGTGCCAGCGGACTAGCGGGAGGGCCCTCGGGGACCCAGTACTTC. Translating it yields CASGLAGGPSGTQYF.

This clonotype was observed many times. This sequence joins TRBV6-2 or TRBV6-3 and TRBJ2-1, with 8 bases that match TRBD2. V was pared by 8 bases and J by 9 bases, with 9 bases of the junction left unmatched. The CDR3 is 13 residues long. Germline lookup yields CDR1 MNHEY and CDR2 SVGEGT. The CDR3 DNA sequence: TGTGCCAGCTCGGCGGGAGGATGGGGTGAGCAGTTCTTC. This translates into CASSAGGWGEQFF.

The chain joins TRBV18 to TRBJ2-1, with TRBD2 matching 13 bases. The CDR3 covers 15 residues. V shed 5 bases, J shed 6 bases, and the junction held 4 bases outside the gene matches. Per germline, CDR1 KGHSH and CDR2 LQKENI. CDR3 coding DNA: TGTGCCAGCTCAGAACTAGCGGGAGGGCCCAATGAGCAGTTCTTC. Amino acids: CASSELAGGPNEQFF.

This clonotype ranks as medium-sized. The chain is built from TRBV12-3 or TRBV12-4 and TRBJ1-4; D is uncertain. V gave up 3 bases and J gave up 8 bases, with 7 bases separating them. The CDR3 runs 12 residues. The CDR3 region has the DNA TGTGCCAGCAGTTTCCTAAGGGAAAAACTGTTTTTT. Residues: CASSFLREKLFF.

The genes are TRBV10-3 and TRBJ1-4; D may be TRBD1 (6 bases). The length of the CDR3 is 15 residues. Deletions cut 2 bases from V and 7 bases from J, with 14 bases between. Germline-derived CDR1 and CDR2 are ENHRY and SYGVKD. CDR3 loop: CAISEKGVSCEKLFF. The CDR3 nucleotides read TGTGCCATCAGTGAGAAGGGGGTCAGTTGTGAAAAACTGTTTTTT.

This clonotype is medium-sized. The gene calls are TRBV7-2 and TRBJ2-1, with D uncertain. The CDR3 contains 11 residues. The germline V gene has CDR1 SGHTA and CDR2 FQGNSA. V was clipped by 1 base and J by 9 bases, with 4 bases between them. The CDR3 DNA reads TGTGCCAGCAGCTTAGGTACTGAGCAGTTCTTC. This gives the protein CASSLGTEQFF. Variable domain in full (rest from reference TRBV7-2 and TRBJ2-1): GAGVSQSPSNKVTEKGKDVELRCDPISGHTALYWYRQSLGQGLEFLIYFQGNSAPDKSGLPSDRFSAERTGGSVSTLTIQRTQQEDSAVYLCASSLGTEQFFGPGTRLTVL.

This clonotype was recorded many times. The gene calls are TRBV12-3 or TRBV12-4 and TRBJ1-2, with D possibly matching TRBD1 (6 bases). V was clipped by 4 bases and J by 4 bases, with 10 bases between them. The CDR3 has 13 amino acids. CDR3 nucleotides: TGTGCCAGCAGTTCAGCCAGGGGCTATGGCTACACCTTC. Its protein product is CASSSARGYGYTF.

This clonotype is judged medium-sized. This chain links TRBV19 with TRBJ2-5; D gene unclear. The germline gives CDR1 LNHDA, CDR2 SQIVND (reference sequence). V was shortened by 2 bases and J by 5 bases, with 15 bases between the two germline ends. The CDR3 contains 15 residues. The CDR3 reads CASSIRSLGTETQYF. The CDR3 DNA sequence: TGTGCCAGTAGTATAAGGAGCCTGGGCACGGAGACCCAGTACTTC.

This clonotype has at least ten counts. The V call is TRBV20-1, the J call TRBJ1-1; D possibly corresponds to TRBD1 (6 bases). This CDR3 is built from 14 residues. Trimming took off 0 bases at V and 4 bases at J, with 12 bases between the two ends. The germline V gene has CDR1 DFQATT and CDR2 SNEGSKA (reference sequence). DNA for the CDR3: TGCAGTGCTAGAGATCCACAGGGCAGCACTGAAGCTTTCTTT. Translating it yields CSARDPQGSTEAFF.

This clonotype was found many times. This CDR3 is CASSLYGDQPQHF. CDR3 in DNA: TGTGCCAGCAGCTTGTATGGGGACCAGCCCCAGCATTTT. The chain links TRBV5-8 to TRBJ1-5; TRBD1 might be the D (5 bases). Trimming pared 1 base from V and 7 bases from J, leaving 9 bases between. The CDR3 extends over 13 amino acids. The germline CDR1 and CDR2 sequences are SGHTS and YDEGEE.

This clonotype was seen only a few times. The gene calls are TRBV20-1 and TRBJ2-1; D uncertain. The V gene's germline CDR1 is DFQATT and CDR2 SNEGSKA (reference sequence). V was cut by 5 bases and J by 4 bases, with 15 bases left in between. This CDR3 has 14 residues. The CDR3 spells CSAPLSPVYNEQFF. Written as DNA, the CDR3 is TGCAGTGCTCCTCTGTCCCCCGTGTACAATGAGCAGTTCTTC.

Many counts were recorded for this clonotype. The rearrangement joins TRBV20-1 to TRBJ1-1; a weak D match, TRBD1 (6 bases). Germline loops: CDR1 DFQATT, CDR2 SNEGSKA (reference sequence). The CDR3 runs to 13 residues. V lost 6 bases and J lost 6, with 17 bases in between. The CDR3 here is CSAPGKGDAEAFF. The CDR3 DNA is TGCAGTGCCCCAGGGAAGGGGGACGCTGAAGCTTTCTTT.

This clonotype was found many times. The J gene is TRBJ2-1, the V gene TRBV25-1; tentative D call: TRBD2 (7 bases). The CDR3 consists of 17 residues. The V end was cut by 5 bases, the J end by 1 base, with 18 bases between. The germline gives CDR1 MGHDK, CDR2 SYGVNS. The CDR3 DNA follows: TGTGCCAGCAGTCCGCGAAGGGGGGGGTTTTCCTACAATGAGCAGTTCTTC. Translation gives CASSPRRGGFSYNEQFF.

This clonotype has at least ten counts. V and J are TRBV3-1 and TRBJ1-2, with a weak D call TRBD1 (6 bases). This CDR3 is 14 amino acids long. Germline CDR1 LGHDT, CDR2 YNNKEL (reference sequence). V dropped 4 bases and J dropped 4 bases, with 13 bases sitting between them. In nucleotides, the CDR3 is TGTGCCAGCAGCCCCCAAAGAGGGGGCTATGGCTACACCTTC. It is translated as CASSPQRGGYGYTF.

The chain carries TRBV20-1 and TRBJ2-1; the D gene is possibly TRBD2 (6 bases). The CDR3 runs 14 residues. Germline loops: CDR1 DFQATT, CDR2 SNEGSKA (reference sequence). Trimming pared 4 bases from V and 3 bases from J, leaving 13 bases between. The CDR3 sequence is CSAKGRRGYNEQFF. The CDR3 DNA follows: TGCAGTGCTAAGGGAAGGAGGGGCTACAATGAGCAGTTCTTC.

This clonotype was counted at least ten times. The chain links TRBV12-5 to TRBJ1-2; D remains unclear. Germline V gene sequence: CDR1 LGHNT, CDR2 FRNRAP. Deletions cut 1 base from V and 8 bases from J, with 8 bases between. This CDR3 has 12 amino acids. The CDR3 loop reads CASGLEDRGYTF. In nucleotides, the CDR3 is TGTGCTAGTGGTTTGGAGGATAGAGGCTACACCTTC.

Many counts were recorded for this clonotype. V gene TRBV20-1 combines with J gene TRBJ1-2; unclear D gene. The germline gives CDR1 DFQATT, CDR2 SNEGSKA (reference sequence). The CDR3 covers 14 residues. Trimming cost V 1 base and J 3 bases, with 12 bases left between them. The chain's CDR3 is CSARVGSLDYGYTF. DNA for the CDR3: TGCAGTGCTAGAGTGGGGAGTCTAGACTATGGCTACACCTTC.

This clonotype was recorded once. The chain is built from TRBV29-1 and TRBJ2-1; 9 bases align to TRBD2. The CDR3 is made up of 13 amino acids. Germline CDR1 SQVTM, CDR2 ANQGSEA. The junction had 3 bases not matched to a gene; V was cut back by 6 bases and J by 3 bases. DNA of the CDR3: TGCAGCGTAGCGGGAGGCCTCTACAATGAGCAGTTCTTC. The encoded protein is CSVAGGLYNEQFF.